These T cell receptor beta chains were read from a single sample in a study of blood T cell repertoires in COVID-19. Produced via immunoSEQ multiplex PCR; TCRdb's table is partial and in-frame only. Of some 350,000 clones listed, around four fifths were seen once; the top ten hold 3%. The sample taken for sequencing was peripheral blood. The source of these receptors is a man aged 25 to 45 with active or convalescent COVID-19. The CDR3 runs from the conserved cysteine through the conserved F or W. Fields, in order: CDR3 protein, V gene, J gene.

CDR3aa: CAISGLALAGGPLSSYNEQFF
v_gene: TRBV10-3
j_gene: TRBJ2-1

CDR3aa: CASSLGNSRSGYTF
v_gene: TRBV7-2
j_gene: TRBJ1-2

CDR3aa: CASRSGRGPYEQYF
v_gene: TRBV11-3
j_gene: TRBJ2-7

CDR3aa: CASSPPGTPGETQYF
v_gene: TRBV18
j_gene: TRBJ2-5

CDR3aa: CAWVTGGNSPLHF
v_gene: TRBV30
j_gene: TRBJ1-6

CDR3aa: CMGGGSYNEQFF
v_gene: TRBV29-1
j_gene: TRBJ2-1

CDR3aa: CASRGGSEQYF
v_gene: TRBV5-6
j_gene: TRBJ2-7

CDR3aa: CATAREVGTDTQYF
v_gene: TRBV5-1
j_gene: TRBJ2-3

CDR3aa: CASSALAAGLPFF
v_gene: TRBV9
j_gene: TRBJ1-1

CDR3aa: CASSAGGEGPYNEQFF
v_gene: TRBV11-2
j_gene: TRBJ2-1

CDR3aa: CSVSFLSDYGYTF
v_gene: TRBV29-1
j_gene: TRBJ1-2

CDR3aa: CASSKHKGAHTEAFF
v_gene: TRBV7-9
j_gene: TRBJ1-1

CDR3aa: CASSLGGAGLAGVRKGQQFF
v_gene: TRBV28
j_gene: TRBJ2-1

CDR3aa: CASSSGQGGGYEQYF
v_gene: TRBV7-2
j_gene: TRBJ2-7

CDR3aa: CASSLNSMDEKLFF
v_gene: TRBV7-6
j_gene: TRBJ1-4

CDR3aa: CASSVGGTGPGNTIYF
v_gene: TRBV9
j_gene: TRBJ1-3

CDR3aa: CASSYPEGSGTYEQYF
v_gene: TRBV6-6
j_gene: TRBJ2-7

CDR3aa: CASSVAQGSYNEQFF
v_gene: TRBV9
j_gene: TRBJ2-1

CDR3aa: CASSLDGAGYNEQFF
v_gene: TRBV7-2
j_gene: TRBJ2-1

CDR3aa: CAIHGRRSPYEQYF
v_gene: TRBV2
j_gene: TRBJ2-7

CDR3aa: CATDKGHGNQPQHF
v_gene: TRBV15
j_gene: TRBJ1-5

CDR3aa: CASSDGLAGNNEQFF
v_gene: TRBV2
j_gene: TRBJ2-1

CDR3aa: CAISEQVNEQYF
v_gene: TRBV10-3
j_gene: TRBJ2-7

CDR3aa: CASSPDSLAGGPATQYF
v_gene: TRBV5-6
j_gene: TRBJ2-5

CDR3aa: CASSPLGQDYGYTF
v_gene: TRBV5-6
j_gene: TRBJ1-2

CDR3aa: CASSLEDFYGYTF
v_gene: TRBV12-3/TRBV12-4
j_gene: TRBJ1-2

CDR3aa: CASSAIKLGDRNSYEQYF
v_gene: TRBV6-1
j_gene: TRBJ2-7

CDR3aa: CASSPPTGDRAEQYF
v_gene: TRBV6-6
j_gene: TRBJ2-7

CDR3aa: CASSPRDRGSRDTQYF
v_gene: TRBV13
j_gene: TRBJ2-3

CDR3aa: CASSATGGAADTQYF
v_gene: TRBV6-4
j_gene: TRBJ2-3

CDR3aa: CASSSDIQTYEQYF
v_gene: TRBV11-2
j_gene: TRBJ2-7

CDR3aa: CASSSMTGYGYTF
v_gene: TRBV5-5
j_gene: TRBJ1-2

CDR3aa: CASLTGTSGKFHEQYF
v_gene: TRBV10-1
j_gene: TRBJ2-7

CDR3aa: CASSQDSGQPYAEAFF
v_gene: TRBV4-2
j_gene: TRBJ1-1

CDR3aa: CASSFGGGALWDEQFF
v_gene: TRBV5-8
j_gene: TRBJ2-1

CDR3aa: CASSPGEGQADTEAFF
v_gene: TRBV7-2
j_gene: TRBJ1-1

CDR3aa: CASSPRSDTIYF
v_gene: TRBV28
j_gene: TRBJ1-3

CDR3aa: CASSLGLAGGSYEQYF
v_gene: TRBV7-9
j_gene: TRBJ2-7

CDR3aa: CASRAGTVVYNEQFF
v_gene: TRBV28
j_gene: TRBJ2-1

CDR3aa: CAWEQGAAGELFF
v_gene: TRBV30
j_gene: TRBJ2-2

CDR3aa: CASSQGLAWGDADTQYF
v_gene: TRBV14
j_gene: TRBJ2-3